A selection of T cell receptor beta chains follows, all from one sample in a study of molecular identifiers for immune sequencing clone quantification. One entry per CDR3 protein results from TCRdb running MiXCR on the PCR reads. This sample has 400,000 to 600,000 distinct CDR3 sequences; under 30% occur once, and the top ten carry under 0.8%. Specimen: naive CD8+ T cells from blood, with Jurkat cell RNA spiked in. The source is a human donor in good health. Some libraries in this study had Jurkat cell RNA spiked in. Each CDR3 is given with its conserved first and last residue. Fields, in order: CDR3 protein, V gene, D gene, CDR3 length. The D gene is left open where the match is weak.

CDR3 protein: CASSQVSTPVPGSNTGELFF; V gene: TRBV4-1; D gene: -; CDR3 length: 20
CDR3 protein: CASSYQGMNTEAFF; V gene: TRBV6-5; D gene: -; CDR3 length: 14
CDR3 protein: CSVEGLAGTGDSYNEQFF; V gene: TRBV29-1; D gene: TRBD1; CDR3 length: 18
CDR3 protein: CASSKTGAHTQYF; V gene: TRBV19; D gene: TRBD1; CDR3 length: 13
CDR3 protein: CSARMTATYEQHF; V gene: TRBV20-1; D gene: -; CDR3 length: 13
CDR3 protein: CASSSGLAGVYEQFF; V gene: TRBV6-6; D gene: TRBD2; CDR3 length: 15
CDR3 protein: CASSLVGQLNYGYTF; V gene: TRBV7-9; D gene: -; CDR3 length: 15
CDR3 protein: CASSLGSGGFYEQYF; V gene: TRBV11-2; D gene: TRBD2; CDR3 length: 15
CDR3 protein: CASSLAGGRGNAQFF; V gene: TRBV5-3; D gene: TRBD2; CDR3 length: 15
CDR3 protein: CASSYMVAGAGEQYF; V gene: TRBV6-2/TRBV6-3; D gene: TRBD2; CDR3 length: 15
CDR3 protein: CASSDIRQGDVYEQYF; V gene: TRBV18; D gene: TRBD1; CDR3 length: 16
CDR3 protein: CASSLSGTGGSRGQFF; V gene: TRBV7-9; D gene: TRBD1; CDR3 length: 16
CDR3 protein: CASSTGGTEAFF; V gene: TRBV10-2; D gene: TRBD1; CDR3 length: 12
CDR3 protein: CASGLYPPTGLGNQPQHF; V gene: TRBV12-5; D gene: -; CDR3 length: 18
CDR3 protein: CASSPQEAYEQYF; V gene: TRBV7-2; D gene: -; CDR3 length: 13
CDR3 protein: CASSFYPGNYGYTF; V gene: TRBV6-2/TRBV6-3; D gene: -; CDR3 length: 14